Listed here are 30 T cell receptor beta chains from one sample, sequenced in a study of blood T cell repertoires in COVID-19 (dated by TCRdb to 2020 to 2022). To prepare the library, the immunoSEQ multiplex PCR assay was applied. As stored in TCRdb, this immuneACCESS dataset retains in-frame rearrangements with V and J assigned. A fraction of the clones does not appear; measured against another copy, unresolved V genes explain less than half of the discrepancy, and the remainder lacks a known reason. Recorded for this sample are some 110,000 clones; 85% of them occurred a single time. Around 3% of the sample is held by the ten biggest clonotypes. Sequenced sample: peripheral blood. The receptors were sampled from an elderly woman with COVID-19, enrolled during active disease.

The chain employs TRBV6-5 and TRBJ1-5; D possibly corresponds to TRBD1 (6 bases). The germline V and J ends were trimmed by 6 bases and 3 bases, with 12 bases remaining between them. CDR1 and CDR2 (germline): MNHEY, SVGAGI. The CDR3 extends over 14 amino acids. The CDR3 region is CASSLQGPNQPQHF. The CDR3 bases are TGTGCCAGCAGCCTACAGGGCCCCAATCAGCCCCAGCATTTT.

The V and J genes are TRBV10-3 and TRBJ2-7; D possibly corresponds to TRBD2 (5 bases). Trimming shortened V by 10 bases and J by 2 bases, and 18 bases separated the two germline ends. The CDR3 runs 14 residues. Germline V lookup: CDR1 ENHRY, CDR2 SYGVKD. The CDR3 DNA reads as TGTGCCACCCAGCCCGCCGGGATTGCCTACGAGCAGTACTTC. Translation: CATQPAGIAYEQYF.

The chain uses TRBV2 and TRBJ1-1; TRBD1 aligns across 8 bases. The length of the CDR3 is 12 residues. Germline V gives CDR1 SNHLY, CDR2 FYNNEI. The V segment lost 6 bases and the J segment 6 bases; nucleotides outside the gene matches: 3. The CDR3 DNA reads TGTGCCAGCAGACGGACAGGGTCTGAAGCTTTCTTT. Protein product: CASRRTGSEAFF.

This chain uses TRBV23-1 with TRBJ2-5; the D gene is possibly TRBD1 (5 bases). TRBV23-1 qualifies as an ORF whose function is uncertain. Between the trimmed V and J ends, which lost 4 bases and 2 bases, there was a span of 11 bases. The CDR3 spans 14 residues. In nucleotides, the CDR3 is TGCGCCAGCAGTCGGCCAGGGCCACAAGAGACCCAGTACTTC. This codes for CASSRPGPQETQYF.

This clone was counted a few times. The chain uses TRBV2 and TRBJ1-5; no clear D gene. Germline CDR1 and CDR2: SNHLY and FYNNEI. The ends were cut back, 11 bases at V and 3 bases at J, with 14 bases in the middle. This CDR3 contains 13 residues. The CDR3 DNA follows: TGTGCCGCGTCCACGTATCCCAATCAGCCCCAGCATTTT. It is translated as CAASTYPNQPQHF.

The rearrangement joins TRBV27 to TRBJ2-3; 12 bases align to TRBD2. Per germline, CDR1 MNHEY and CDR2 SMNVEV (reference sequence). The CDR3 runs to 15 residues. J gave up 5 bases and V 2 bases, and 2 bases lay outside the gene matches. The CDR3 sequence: CASSLRGLAGDTQYF. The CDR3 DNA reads TGTGCCAGCAGTTTACGGGGACTAGCGGGAGATACGCAGTATTTT.

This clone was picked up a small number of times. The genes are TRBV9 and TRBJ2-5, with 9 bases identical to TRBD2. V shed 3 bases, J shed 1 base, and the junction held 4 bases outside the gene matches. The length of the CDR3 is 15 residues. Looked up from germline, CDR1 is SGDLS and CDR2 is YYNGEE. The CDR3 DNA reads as TGTGCCAGCAGCGGGAGGGGACTAGCCCAAGAGACCCAGTACTTC. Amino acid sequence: CASSGRGLAQETQYF.

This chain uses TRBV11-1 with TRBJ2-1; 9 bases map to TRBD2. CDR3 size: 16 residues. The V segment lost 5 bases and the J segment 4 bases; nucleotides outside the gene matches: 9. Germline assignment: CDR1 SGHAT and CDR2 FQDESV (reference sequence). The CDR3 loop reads CASSRRSSGTYNEQFF. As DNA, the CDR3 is TGTGCCAGCAGCCGACGGTCTAGCGGGACTTACAATGAGCAGTTCTTC.

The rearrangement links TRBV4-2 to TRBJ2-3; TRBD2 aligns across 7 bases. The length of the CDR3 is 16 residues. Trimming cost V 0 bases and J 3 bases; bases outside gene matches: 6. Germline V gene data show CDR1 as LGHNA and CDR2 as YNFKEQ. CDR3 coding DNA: TGTGCCAGCAGCCAAGATACTTTCGGGGGGACAGATACGCAGTATTTT. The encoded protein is CASSQDTFGGTDTQYF.

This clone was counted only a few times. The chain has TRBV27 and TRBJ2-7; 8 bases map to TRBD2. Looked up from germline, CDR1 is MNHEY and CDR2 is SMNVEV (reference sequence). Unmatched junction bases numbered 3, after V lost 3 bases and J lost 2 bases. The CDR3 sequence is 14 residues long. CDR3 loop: CASSFREGTYEQYF. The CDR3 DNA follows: TGTGCCAGCAGTTTCCGGGAGGGTACCTACGAGCAGTACTTC.

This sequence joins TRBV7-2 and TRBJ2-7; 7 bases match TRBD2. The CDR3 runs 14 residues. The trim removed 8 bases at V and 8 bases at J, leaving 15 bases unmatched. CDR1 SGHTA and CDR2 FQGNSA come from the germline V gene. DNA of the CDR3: TGTGCCAGCGGCGCCCTCGGCGGGAGAATGCAGCAGTACTTC. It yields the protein CASGALGGRMQQYF.

DNA for the CDR3: TGCGCCAGCAGCCTTGACAGGGGGCTGGGGGCTTTCTTT. Translated, it gives CASSLDRGLGAFF. The chain employs TRBV5-1 and TRBJ1-1; 10 bases fit TRBD1. The V gene end was trimmed by 4 bases and the J gene end by 11 bases; junction bases not matched to a gene: 8. CDR1 SGHRS and CDR2 YFSETQ come from the germline V gene. The CDR3 covers 13 residues.

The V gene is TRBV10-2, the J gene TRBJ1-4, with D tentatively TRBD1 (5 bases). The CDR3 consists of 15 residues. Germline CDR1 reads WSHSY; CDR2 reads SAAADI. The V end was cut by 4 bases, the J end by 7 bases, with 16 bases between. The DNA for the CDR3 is TGCGCCAGCAGTGCCAGGGCAGGGTCGCCTGAAAAACTGTTTTTT. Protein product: CASSARAGSPEKLFF.

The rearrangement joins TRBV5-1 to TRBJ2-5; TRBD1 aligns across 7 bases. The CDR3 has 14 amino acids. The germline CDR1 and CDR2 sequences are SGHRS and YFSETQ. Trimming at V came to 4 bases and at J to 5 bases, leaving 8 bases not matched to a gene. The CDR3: CASSLEGAGETQYF. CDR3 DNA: TGCGCCAGCAGCCTCGAGGGGGCTGGGGAGACCCAGTACTTC.

DNA for the CDR3: TGTGCCAGTATCGGCAGGGGCACGAACACCGGGGAGCTGTTTTTT. This encodes CASIGRGTNTGELFF. The chain recombines TRBV19 with TRBJ2-2, with a possible D match to TRBD1 (6 bases). The CDR3 consists of 15 residues. The germline CDR1 and CDR2 sequences are LNHDA and SQIVND (reference sequence). V gave up 7 bases and J gave up 0 bases, with 12 bases separating them.

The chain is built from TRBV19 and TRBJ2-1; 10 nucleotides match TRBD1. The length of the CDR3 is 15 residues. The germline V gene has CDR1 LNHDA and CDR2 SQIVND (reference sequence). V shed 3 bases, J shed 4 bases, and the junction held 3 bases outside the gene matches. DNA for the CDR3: TGTGCCAGTAGTATGAGGACAGGGGGTTACAATGAGCAGTTCTTC. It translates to CASSMRTGGYNEQFF.

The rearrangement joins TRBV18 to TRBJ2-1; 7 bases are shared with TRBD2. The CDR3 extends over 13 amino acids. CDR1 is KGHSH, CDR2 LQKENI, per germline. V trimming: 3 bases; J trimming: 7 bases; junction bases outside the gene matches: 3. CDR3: CASSPGGWNEQFF. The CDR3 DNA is TGTGCCAGCTCACCGGGGGGGTGGAATGAGCAGTTCTTC.

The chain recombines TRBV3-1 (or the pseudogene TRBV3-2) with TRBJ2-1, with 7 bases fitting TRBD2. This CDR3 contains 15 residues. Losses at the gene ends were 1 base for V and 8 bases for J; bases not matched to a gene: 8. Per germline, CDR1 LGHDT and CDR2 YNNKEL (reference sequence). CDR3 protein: CASSQVGGARDEQFF. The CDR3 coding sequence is TGTGCCAGCAGCCAAGTGGGAGGGGCACGGGATGAGCAGTTCTTC.

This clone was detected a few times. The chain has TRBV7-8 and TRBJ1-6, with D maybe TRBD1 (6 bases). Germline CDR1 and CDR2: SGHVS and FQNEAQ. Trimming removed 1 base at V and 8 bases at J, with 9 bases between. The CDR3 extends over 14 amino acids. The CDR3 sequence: CASSLETGHSPLHF. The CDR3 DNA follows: TGTGCCAGCAGCTTAGAGACAGGCCATTCACCCCTCCACTTT.

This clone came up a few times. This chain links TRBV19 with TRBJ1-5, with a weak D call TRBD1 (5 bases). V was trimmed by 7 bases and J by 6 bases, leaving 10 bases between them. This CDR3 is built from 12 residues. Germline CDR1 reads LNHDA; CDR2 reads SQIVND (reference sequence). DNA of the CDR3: TGTGCCAGTATGGGGGGATTTCAGCCCCAGCATTTT. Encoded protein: CASMGGFQPQHF.

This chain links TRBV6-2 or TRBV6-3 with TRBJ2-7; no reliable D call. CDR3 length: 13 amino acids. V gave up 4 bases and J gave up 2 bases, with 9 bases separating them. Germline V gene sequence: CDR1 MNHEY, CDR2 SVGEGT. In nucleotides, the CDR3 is TGTGCCAGCAGTTCGGCAGACACCTACGAGCAGTACTTC. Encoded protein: CASSSADTYEQYF.

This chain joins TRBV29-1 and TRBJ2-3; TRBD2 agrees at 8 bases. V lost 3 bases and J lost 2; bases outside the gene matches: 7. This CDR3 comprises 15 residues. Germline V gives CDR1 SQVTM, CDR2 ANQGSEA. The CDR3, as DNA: TGCAGCGTTGACCAACTAGCGGTTACCACAGATACGCAGTATTTT. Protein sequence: CSVDQLAVTTDTQYF.

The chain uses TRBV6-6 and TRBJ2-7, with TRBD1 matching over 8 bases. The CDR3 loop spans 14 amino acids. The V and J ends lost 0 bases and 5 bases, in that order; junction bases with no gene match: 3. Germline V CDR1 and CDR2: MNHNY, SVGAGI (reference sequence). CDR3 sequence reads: CASSYSAGGDEQYF. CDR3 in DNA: TGTGCCAGCAGTTACTCGGCAGGGGGCGACGAGCAGTACTTC.

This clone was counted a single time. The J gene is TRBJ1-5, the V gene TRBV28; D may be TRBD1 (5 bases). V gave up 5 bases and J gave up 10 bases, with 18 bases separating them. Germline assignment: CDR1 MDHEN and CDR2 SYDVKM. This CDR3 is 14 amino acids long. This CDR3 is CASSNHGGATPQHF. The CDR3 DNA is TGTGCCAGCAGTAACCATGGAGGGGCAACCCCCCAGCATTTT.

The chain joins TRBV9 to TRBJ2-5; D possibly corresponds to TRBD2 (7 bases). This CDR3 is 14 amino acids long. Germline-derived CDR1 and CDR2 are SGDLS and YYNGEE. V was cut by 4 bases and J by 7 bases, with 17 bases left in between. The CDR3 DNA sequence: TGTGCCAGCAGCCGGGGGGCGCCGGACTGGACCCAGTACTTC. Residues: CASSRGAPDWTQYF.

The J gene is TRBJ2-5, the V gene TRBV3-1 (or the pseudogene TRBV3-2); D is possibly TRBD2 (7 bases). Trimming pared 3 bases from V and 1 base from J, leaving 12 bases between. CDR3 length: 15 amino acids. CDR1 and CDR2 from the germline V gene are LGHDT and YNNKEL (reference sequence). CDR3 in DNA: TGTGCCAGCAGCCACGGGGGGCCTATCCAAGAGACCCAGTACTTC. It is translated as CASSHGGPIQETQYF.

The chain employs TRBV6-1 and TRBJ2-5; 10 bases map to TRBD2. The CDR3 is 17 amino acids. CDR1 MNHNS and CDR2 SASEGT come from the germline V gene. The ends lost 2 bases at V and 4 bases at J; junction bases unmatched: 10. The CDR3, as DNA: TGTGCCAGCAGTGAATTCCCTAGCGGGAGTTTGACAGAGACCCAGTACTTC. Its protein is CASSEFPSGSLTETQYF.

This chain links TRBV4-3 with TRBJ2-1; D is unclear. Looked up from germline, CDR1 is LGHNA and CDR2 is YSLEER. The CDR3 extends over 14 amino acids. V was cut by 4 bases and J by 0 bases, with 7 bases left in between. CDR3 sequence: CASSPTTSYNEQFF. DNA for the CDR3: TGCGCCAGCAGCCCCACTACCTCCTACAATGAGCAGTTCTTC.

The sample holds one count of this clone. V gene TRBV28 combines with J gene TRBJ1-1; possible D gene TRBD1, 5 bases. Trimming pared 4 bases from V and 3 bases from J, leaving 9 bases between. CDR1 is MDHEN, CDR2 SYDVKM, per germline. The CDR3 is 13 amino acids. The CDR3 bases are TGTGCCAGCAGTTGGGGCAGGTACACTGAAGCTTTCTTT. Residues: CASSWGRYTEAFF.

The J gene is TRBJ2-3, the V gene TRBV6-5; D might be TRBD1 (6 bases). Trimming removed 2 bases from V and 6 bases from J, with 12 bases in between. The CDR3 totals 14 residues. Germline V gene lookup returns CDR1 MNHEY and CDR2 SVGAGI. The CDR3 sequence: CASSYGTGTDTQYF. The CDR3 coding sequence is TGTGCCAGCAGTTACGGAACAGGGACCGATACGCAGTATTTT.